The 8 T cell receptor beta chains below come from one sample, sequenced in a study of T-cell memory formation after mild COVID-19. One entry per CDR3 protein, called by TCRdb with MiXCR from the 5' RACE reads. The sample contains approximately 480,000 distinct CDR3 sequences, 15% to 20% of which appear only once. The sequencing sample was made of PBMCs or a T cell subset sorted from them (not recorded which). These TCRs come from an adult woman who had mild COVID-19 (a few samples of this study predate the infection). Cell type and time point are not known.

The chain has TRBV29-1 and TRBJ2-1; D is tentatively TRBD1 or TRBD2 (6 bases each). The CDR3 is 15 residues long. Trimming cost V 7 bases and J 6 bases, with 22 bases left between them. Germline values: CDR1 SQVTM, CDR2 ANQGSEA. The CDR3 region has the DNA TGCAGCGCCTGGAAGGGGGGAACATCTGTCAATGAGCAGTTCTTC. This gives the protein CSAWKGGTSVNEQFF.

The J gene is TRBJ1-1, the V gene TRBV5-1; D possibly corresponds to TRBD1 (6 bases). The CDR3 spans 15 residues. Trimming removed 0 bases at V and 2 bases at J, with 11 bases between. The germline V gene has CDR1 SGHRS and CDR2 YFSETQ. The CDR3 DNA reads TGCGCCAGCAGCTTGGAAGGACAGATAAACACTGAAGCTTTCTTT. This codes for CASSLEGQINTEAFF.

This clonotype appeared a few times. The rearrangement joins TRBV6-1 to TRBJ2-7, with D tentatively TRBD1 (5 bases). Germline CDR1 reads MNHNS; CDR2 reads SASEGT. Trimming removed 5 bases at V and 4 bases at J, with 9 bases between. This CDR3 has 12 amino acids. The CDR3 protein is CASSRGNYEQYF. For the CDR3, the DNA is TGTGCCAGCAGTAGGGGAAATTACGAGCAGTACTTC.

This clonotype came up a few times. The gene calls are TRBV3-1 and TRBJ2-7, with 10 bases that match TRBD2. CDR1 and CDR2 from the germline V gene are LGHDT and YNNKEL (reference sequence). The CDR3 is 17 amino acids. Trimming cost V 4 bases and J 5 bases; bases outside gene matches: 14. The CDR3 is CASSLRLIAGGGDEQYF. The CDR3 DNA reads TGTGCCAGCAGCCTTCGCCTTATAGCGGGGGGCGGAGACGAGCAGTACTTC.

This clonotype was observed many times. The chain recombines TRBV6-1 with TRBJ2-3; 13 bases match TRBD2. V gave up 6 bases and J gave up 1 base; unmatched junction bases: 4. The CDR3 sequence is 16 residues long. Germline V gives CDR1 MNHNS, CDR2 SASEGT. The CDR3 loop is CASSLGLAGRTDTQYF. The DNA for the CDR3 is TGTGCCAGCAGCTTGGGACTAGCGGGGCGCACAGATACGCAGTATTTT.

This clonotype was observed a few times. The chain has TRBV29-1 and TRBJ2-1; no clear D gene. Germline V gene data show CDR1 as SQVTM and CDR2 as ANQGSEA. The V end was cut by 3 bases, the J end by 7 bases, with 4 bases between. CDR3 size: 10 residues. This CDR3 reads CSVDANEQFF. For the CDR3, the DNA is TGCAGCGTTGACGCGAATGAGCAGTTCTTC.

This clonotype was recorded a few times. V gene TRBV5-6 combines with J gene TRBJ2-7, with D tentatively TRBD2 (5 bases). The V gene lost 3 bases and the J gene lost 3 bases, with 10 bases spanning the gap. Germline V lookup: CDR1 SGHDT, CDR2 YYEEEE. The CDR3 has 13 amino acids. CDR3 in DNA: TGTGCCAGCAGCTCCATCCGGGGCTACGAGCAGTACTTC. It yields the protein CASSSIRGYEQYF.

V is TRBV12-3 or TRBV12-4 and J is TRBJ2-5; the D call may be TRBD1 or TRBD2 (6 bases each). This CDR3 is built from 15 residues. V was pared by 5 bases and J by 3 bases, with 16 bases between. The CDR3 DNA is TGTGCCAGCAGTGACTCGGGGGCGAAGGAAGAGACCCAGTACTTC. Its protein is CASSDSGAKEETQYF.